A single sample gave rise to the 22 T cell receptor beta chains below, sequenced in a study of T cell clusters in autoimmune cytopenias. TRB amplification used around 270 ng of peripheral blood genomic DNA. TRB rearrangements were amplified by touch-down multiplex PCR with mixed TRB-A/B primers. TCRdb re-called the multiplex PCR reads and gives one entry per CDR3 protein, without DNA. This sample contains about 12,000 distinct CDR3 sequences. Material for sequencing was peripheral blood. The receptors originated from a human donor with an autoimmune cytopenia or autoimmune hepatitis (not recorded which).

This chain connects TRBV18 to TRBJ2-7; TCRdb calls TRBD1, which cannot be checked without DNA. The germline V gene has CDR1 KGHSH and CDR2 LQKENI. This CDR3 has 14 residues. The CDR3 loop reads CASSRETGEGEQYF.

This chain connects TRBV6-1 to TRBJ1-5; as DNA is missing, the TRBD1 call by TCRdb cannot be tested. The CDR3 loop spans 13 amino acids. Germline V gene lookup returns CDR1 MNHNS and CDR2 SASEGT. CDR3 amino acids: CASSVGGPQPQHF.

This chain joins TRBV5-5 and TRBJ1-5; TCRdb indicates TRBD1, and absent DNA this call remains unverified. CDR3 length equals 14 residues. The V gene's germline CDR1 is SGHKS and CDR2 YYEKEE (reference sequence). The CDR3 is CASSSDRFNQPQHF.

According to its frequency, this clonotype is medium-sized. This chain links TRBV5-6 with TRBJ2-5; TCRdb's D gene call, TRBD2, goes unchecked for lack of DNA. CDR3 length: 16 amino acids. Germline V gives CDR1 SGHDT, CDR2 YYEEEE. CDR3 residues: CASSGLAGGLQETQYF.

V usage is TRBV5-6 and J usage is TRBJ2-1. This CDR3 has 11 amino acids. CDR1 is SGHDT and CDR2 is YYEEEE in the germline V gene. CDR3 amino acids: CASSLEAQQFF.

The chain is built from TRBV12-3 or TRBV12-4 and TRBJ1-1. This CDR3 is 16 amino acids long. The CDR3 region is CASSLGGVLAGTEAFF.

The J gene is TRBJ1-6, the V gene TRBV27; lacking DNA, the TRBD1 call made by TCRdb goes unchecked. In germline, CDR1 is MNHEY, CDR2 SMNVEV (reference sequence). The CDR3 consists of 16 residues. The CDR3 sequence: CASSSTGQGAHSPLHF.

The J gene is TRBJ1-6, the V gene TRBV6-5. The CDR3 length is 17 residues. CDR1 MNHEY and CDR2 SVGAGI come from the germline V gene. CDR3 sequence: CASSYSWESSYNSPLHF.

The CDR3 region is CASSQTSGAYTDTQYF. V and J are TRBV5-5 and TRBJ2-3; lacking DNA, the TRBD2 call made by TCRdb goes unchecked. The CDR3 is 16 amino acids. Germline V lookup: CDR1 SGHKS, CDR2 YYEKEE (reference sequence).

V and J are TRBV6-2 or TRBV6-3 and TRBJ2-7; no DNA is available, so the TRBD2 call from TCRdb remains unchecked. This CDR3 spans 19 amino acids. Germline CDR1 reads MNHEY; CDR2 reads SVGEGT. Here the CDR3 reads CASRNGRTSGRYPTHEQYF.

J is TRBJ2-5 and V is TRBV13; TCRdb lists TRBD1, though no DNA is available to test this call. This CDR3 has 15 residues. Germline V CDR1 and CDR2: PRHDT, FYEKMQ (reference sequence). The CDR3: CASSNTQGSIETQYF.

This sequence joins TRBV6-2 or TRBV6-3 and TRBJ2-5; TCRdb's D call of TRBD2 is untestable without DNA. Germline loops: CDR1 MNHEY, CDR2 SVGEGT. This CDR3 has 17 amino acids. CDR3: CASSYSELAVSWETQYF.

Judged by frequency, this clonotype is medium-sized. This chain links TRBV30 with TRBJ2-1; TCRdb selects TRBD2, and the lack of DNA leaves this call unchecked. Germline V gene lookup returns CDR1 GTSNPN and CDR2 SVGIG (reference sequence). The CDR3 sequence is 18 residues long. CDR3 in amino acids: CAWSYRGLDNSRNNEQFF.

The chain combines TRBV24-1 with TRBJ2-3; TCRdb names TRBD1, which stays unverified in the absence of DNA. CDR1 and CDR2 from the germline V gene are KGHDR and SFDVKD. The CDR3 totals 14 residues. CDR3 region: CATSAPGRTDTQYF.

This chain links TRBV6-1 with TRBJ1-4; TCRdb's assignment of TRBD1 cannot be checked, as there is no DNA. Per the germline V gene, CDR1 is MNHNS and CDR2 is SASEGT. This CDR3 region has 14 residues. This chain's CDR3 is CASTDRGVGEKLFF.

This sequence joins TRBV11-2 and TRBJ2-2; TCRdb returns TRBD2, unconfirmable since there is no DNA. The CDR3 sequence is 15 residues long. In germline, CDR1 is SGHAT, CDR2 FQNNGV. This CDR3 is CASSRTGGHTGELFF.

The CDR3 sequence is CASSTDRWTFF. The rearrangement joins TRBV6-5 to TRBJ1-1. The germline gives CDR1 MNHEY, CDR2 SVGAGI. This CDR3 region has 11 residues.

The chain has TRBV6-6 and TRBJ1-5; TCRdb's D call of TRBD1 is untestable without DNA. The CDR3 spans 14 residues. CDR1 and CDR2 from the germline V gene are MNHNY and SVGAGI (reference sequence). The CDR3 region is CASRGESGDQPQHF.

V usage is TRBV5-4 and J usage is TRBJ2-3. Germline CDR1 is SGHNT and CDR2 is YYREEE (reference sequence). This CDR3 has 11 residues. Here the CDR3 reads CASSFADTQYF.

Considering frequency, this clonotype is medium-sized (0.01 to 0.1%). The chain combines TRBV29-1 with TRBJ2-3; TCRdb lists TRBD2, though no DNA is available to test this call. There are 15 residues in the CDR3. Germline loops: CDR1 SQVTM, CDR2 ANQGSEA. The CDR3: CSVIGEGGYTDTQYF.

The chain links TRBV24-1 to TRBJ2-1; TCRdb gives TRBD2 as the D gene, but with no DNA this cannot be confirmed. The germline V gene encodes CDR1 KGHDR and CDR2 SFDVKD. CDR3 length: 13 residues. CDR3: CATSDLGLNEQFF.

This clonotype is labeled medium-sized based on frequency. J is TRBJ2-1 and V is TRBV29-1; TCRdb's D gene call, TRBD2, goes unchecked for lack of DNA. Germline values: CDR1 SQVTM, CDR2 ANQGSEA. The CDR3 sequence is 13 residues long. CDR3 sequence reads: CSVPGLSYNEQFF.